This record concerns one T cell receptor beta chain sequence. The sample belongs to a study of blood T cell repertoires in COVID-19. Profiling relied on immunoSEQ multiplex PCR, and the TCRdb table lists in-frame clones only, not all of them. The sample has some 14,000 clones, roughly 73% seen once; the top ten hold around 20%. The CDR3 contains 16 residues. V lost 5 bases, J lost 2 bases, and 10 bases stayed unmatched. Germline V gives CDR1 MDHEN, CDR2 SYDVKM. The sample taken for sequencing was peripheral blood. The chain uses TRBV28 and TRBJ2-7; 9 positions match TRBD1. This TCR came from a boy younger than 10 with active or convalescent COVID-19. The CDR3 protein is CASSPSLRQGAYEQYF. DNA of the CDR3: TGTGCCAGCAGTCCCAGCCTTCGACAGGGGGCCTACGAGCAGTACTTC.